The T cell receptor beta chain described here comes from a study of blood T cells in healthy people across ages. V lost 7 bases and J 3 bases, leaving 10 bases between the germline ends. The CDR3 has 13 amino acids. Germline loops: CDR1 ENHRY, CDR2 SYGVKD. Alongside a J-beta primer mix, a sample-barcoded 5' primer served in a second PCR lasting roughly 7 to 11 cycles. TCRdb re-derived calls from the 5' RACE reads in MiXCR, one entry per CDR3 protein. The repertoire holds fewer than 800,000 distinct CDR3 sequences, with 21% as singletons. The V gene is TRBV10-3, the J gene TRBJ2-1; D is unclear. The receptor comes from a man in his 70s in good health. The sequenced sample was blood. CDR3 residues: CAITLDNYNEQFF. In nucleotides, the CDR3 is TGTGCCATCACCCTAGACAACTACAATGAGCAGTTCTTC.